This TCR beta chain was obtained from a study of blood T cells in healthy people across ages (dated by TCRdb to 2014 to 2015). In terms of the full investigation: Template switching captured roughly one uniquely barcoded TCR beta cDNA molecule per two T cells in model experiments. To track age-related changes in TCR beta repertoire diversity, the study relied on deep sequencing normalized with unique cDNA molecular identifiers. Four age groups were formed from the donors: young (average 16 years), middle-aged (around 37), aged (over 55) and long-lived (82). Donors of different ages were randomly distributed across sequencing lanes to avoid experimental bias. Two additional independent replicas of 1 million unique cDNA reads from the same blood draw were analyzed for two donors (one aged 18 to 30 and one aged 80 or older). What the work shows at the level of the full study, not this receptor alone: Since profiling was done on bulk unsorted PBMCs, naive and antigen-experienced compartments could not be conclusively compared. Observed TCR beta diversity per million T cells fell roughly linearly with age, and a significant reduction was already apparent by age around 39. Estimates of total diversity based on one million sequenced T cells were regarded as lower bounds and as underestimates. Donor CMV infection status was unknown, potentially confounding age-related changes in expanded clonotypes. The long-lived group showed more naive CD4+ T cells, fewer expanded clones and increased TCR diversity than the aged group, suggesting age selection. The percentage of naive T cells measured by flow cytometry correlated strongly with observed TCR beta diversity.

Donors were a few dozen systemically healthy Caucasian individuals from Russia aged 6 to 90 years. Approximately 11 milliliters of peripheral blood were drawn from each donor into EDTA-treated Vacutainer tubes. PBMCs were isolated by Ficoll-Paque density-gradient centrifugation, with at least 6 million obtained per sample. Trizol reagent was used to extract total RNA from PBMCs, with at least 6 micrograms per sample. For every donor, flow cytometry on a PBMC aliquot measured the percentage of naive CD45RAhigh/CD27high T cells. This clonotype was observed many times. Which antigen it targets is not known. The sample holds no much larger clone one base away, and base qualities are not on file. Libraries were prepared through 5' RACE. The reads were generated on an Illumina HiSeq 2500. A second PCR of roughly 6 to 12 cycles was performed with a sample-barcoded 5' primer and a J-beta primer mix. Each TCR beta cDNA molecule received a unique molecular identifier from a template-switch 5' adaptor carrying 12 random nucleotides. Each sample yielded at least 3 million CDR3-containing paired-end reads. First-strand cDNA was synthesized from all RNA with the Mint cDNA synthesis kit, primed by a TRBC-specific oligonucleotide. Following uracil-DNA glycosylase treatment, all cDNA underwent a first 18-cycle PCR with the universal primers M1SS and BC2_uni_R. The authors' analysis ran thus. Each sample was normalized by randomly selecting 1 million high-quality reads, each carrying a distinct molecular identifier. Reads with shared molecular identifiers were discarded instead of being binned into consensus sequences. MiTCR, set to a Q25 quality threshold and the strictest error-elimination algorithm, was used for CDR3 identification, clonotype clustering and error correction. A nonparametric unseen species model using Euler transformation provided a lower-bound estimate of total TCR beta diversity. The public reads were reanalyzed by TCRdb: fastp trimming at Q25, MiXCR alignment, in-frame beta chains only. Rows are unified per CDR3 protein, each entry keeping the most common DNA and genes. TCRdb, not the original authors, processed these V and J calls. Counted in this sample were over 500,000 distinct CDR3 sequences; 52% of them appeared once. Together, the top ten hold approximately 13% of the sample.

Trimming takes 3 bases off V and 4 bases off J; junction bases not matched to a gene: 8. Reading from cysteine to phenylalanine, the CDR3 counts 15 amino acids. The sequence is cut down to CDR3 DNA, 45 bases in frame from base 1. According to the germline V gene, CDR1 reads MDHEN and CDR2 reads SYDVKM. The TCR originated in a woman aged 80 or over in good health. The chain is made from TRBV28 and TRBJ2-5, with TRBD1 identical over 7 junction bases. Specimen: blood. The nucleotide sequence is TGTGCCAGCAGTTTGATCGTGGCAGGGGGAGAGACCCAGTACTTC. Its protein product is CASSLIVAGGETQYF.